This TCR beta chain was found in a study of T cell changes during pregnancy in multiple sclerosis. This table comes from immunoSEQ multiplex PCR, and its TCRdb copy is limited to in-frame clones, with some not included. Of more than 55,000 clones detected, approximately 90% appear once; the ten largest clones hold roughly 0.4%. Per the germline V gene, CDR1 is MNHEY and CDR2 is SVGAGI. CDR3 length: 15 residues. Trimming removed 6 bases at V and 4 bases at J, with 18 bases between. The chain has TRBV6-5 and TRBJ1-2, with D possibly being TRBD1 (6 bases). The source of this sequence is a female donor with multiple sclerosis, enrolled in a pregnancy study. The sequencing used CD4+ T cells from peripheral blood mononuclear cells, collected in the third trimester of pregnancy. CDR3 loop: CASSRGGVGSYGYTF. DNA for the CDR3: TGTGCCAGCAGCCGAGGGGGGGTGGGGAGCTATGGCTACACCTTC.